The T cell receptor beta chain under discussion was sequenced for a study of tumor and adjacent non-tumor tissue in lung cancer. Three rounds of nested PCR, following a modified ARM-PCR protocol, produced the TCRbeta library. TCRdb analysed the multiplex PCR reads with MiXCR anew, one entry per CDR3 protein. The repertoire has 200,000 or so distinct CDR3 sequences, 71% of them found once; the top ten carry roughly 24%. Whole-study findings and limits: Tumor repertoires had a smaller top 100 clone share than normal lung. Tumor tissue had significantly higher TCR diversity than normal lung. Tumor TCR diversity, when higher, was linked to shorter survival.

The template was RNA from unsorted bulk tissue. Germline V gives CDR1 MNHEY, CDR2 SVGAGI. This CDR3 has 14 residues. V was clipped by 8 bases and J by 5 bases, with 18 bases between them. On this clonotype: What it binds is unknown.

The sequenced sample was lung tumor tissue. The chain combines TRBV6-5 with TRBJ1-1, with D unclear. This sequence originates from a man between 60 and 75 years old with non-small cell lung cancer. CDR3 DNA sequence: TGTGCCAGCTGTCGATGGTATGTTGGAACTGAAGCTTTCTTT. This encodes CASCRWYVGTEAFF.